The 22 T cell receptor beta chains below were found in one sample sequenced in a study of T cell repertoires in cytomegalovirus infection. TCRdb processed the reads anew with MiXCR; each CDR3 protein has one entry. The sample lists about 190,000 distinct CDR3 sequences, approximately 9.7% occurring once. Sequenced sample: PBMCs. Receptors were obtained from a human donor in good health (CMV status not recorded). Some clones in this sample may be carry-over from other donors' samples.

This clonotype has at least ten counts. V usage is TRBV7-8 and J usage is TRBJ2-1; D is unresolved. The V gene's germline CDR1 is SGHVS and CDR2 FQNEAQ. V lost 2 bases, J lost 12 bases, and 17 bases lay in between. The CDR3 contains 14 residues. The CDR3: CASSLQAGGIGQFF. CDR3 bases: TGTGCCAGCAGCTTACAGGCCGGTGGGATTGGGCAGTTCTTC.

The table lists this clonotype with a few counts. This chain connects TRBV6-2 or TRBV6-3 to TRBJ1-1; weak D call: TRBD1 (5 bases). V was shortened by 2 bases and J by 0 bases, with 10 bases between the two germline ends. The CDR3 length is 15 residues. Per the germline V gene, CDR1 is MNHEY and CDR2 is SVGEGT. CDR3: CASSYAGRMNTEAFF. CDR3 DNA sequence: TGTGCCAGCAGTTACGCGGGACGGATGAACACTGAAGCTTTCTTT.

The rearrangement links TRBV28 to TRBJ2-1; 12 bases map to TRBD2. V gave up 4 bases and J gave up 7 bases; unmatched junction bases: 2. Per germline, CDR1 MDHEN and CDR2 SYDVKM. This CDR3 spans 14 amino acids. The CDR3 loop is CASSSSGRGNEQFF. In nucleotides, the CDR3 is TGTGCCAGCAGTTCTAGCGGGAGGGGAAATGAGCAGTTCTTC.

V and J are TRBV20-1 and TRBJ2-1; 8 bases are a match to TRBD2. The CDR3 totals 14 residues. Germline V gene lookup returns CDR1 DFQATT and CDR2 SNEGSKA (reference sequence). V lost 1 base, J lost 7 bases, and 6 bases stayed unmatched. The DNA for the CDR3 is TGCAGTGCTAGAGGGGCGGGGGGCTTAAATGAGCAGTTCTTC. Its protein product is CSARGAGGLNEQFF.

The chain combines TRBV6-2 or TRBV6-3 with TRBJ1-5; D remains unclear. Germline V gives CDR1 MNHEY, CDR2 SVGEGT. The CDR3 is made up of 12 amino acids. The V and J ends lost 7 bases and 5 bases respectively, with 9 bases between them. The CDR3 DNA is TGTGCCAGCAAAGGGAACGATCAGCCCCAGCATTTT. The encoded protein is CASKGNDQPQHF.

This clonotype was observed a handful of times. The chain carries TRBV2 and TRBJ2-5, with D possibly TRBD1 on 5 matching bases. This CDR3 has 15 amino acids. V lost 6 bases and J lost 2, with 16 bases in between. Germline-derived CDR1 and CDR2 are SNHLY and FYNNEI. The CDR3 nucleotides read TGTGCCAGCAGGGAGCCCTGGACACTGCAAGAGACCCAGTACTTC. It encodes CASREPWTLQETQYF.

Worth noting for this clonotype: A much more abundant neighbour one base away suggests this may be a read error. V usage is TRBV11-2 and J usage is TRBJ2-3, with TRBD1 identical over 9 bases. The CDR3 runs 18 residues. Per germline, CDR1 SGHAT and CDR2 FQNNGV. CDR3 sequence reads: CVSSLRGSWTGGTDTQYF. The CDR3 bases are TGTGTCAGCTCCCTTAGAGGGTCGTGGACAGGGGGCACAGATACGCAGTATTTT. The whole variable domain, remainder taken from reference TRBV11-2 and TRBJ2-3, is EAGVAQSPRYKIIEKRQSVAFWCNPISGHATLYWYQQILGQGPKLLIQFQNNGVVDDSQLPKDRFSAERLKGVDSTLKIQPAKLEDSAVYLCVSSLRGSWTGGTDTQYFGPGTRLTVL.

CDR3 bases: TGTGCCAGCGGGCTTCAGGGGAGTTCCTACGAGCAGTACTTC. Translating gives CASGLQGSSYEQYF. The chain joins TRBV11-2 to TRBJ2-7, with D perhaps TRBD1 (6 bases). Germline CDR1 and CDR2: SGHAT and FQNNGV. CDR3 length: 14 amino acids. V was trimmed by 8 bases and J by 1 base, leaving 15 bases between them.

The table lists this clonotype with many counts. The rearrangement links TRBV12-3 or TRBV12-4 to TRBJ2-7; 14 bases map to TRBD2. There are 17 residues in the CDR3. The V and J ends lost 3 bases and 3 bases, in that order; junction bases with no gene match: 7. CDR3 DNA sequence: TGTGCCAGCAGTTTCGGACTAGCGGGGGGAACGAACTACGAGCAGTACTTC. Translated, it gives CASSFGLAGGTNYEQYF.

This clonotype was seen many times. The genes are TRBV6-2 or TRBV6-3 and TRBJ2-7; a possible D gene is TRBD1 (6 bases). CDR1 is MNHEY and CDR2 is SVGEGT in the germline V gene. V dropped 6 bases and J dropped 0 bases, with 15 bases sitting between them. This CDR3 comprises 15 residues. The CDR3, as DNA: TGTGCCAGCAGACGCCTCCGGGACATCTCCTACGAGCAGTACTTC. Translating gives CASRRLRDISYEQYF.

This chain links TRBV18 with TRBJ2-4, with 7 bases lining up with TRBD1. With V trimmed by 3 bases and J by 3 bases, 8 bases remained unmatched. The CDR3 has 16 amino acids. Germline V gene lookup returns CDR1 KGHSH and CDR2 LQKENI. The CDR3 DNA follows: TGTGCCAGCTCACCCGACAGGGTCGGGGACAAAAACATTCAGTACTTC. Protein product: CASSPDRVGDKNIQYF.

This clonotype was recorded many times. This chain connects TRBV19 to TRBJ2-2; 12 nucleotides agree with TRBD2. The CDR3 contains 15 residues. V shed 8 bases and J 4 bases; nucleotides not matched to a gene: 5. Germline CDR1 reads LNHDA; CDR2 reads SQIVND (reference sequence). For the CDR3, the DNA is TGTGCCAGTGCCCGACTAGCGGGAGCCACCGGGGAGCTGTTTTTT. Its translation is CASARLAGATGELFF.

This clonotype was counted at least ten times. This sequence joins TRBV20-1 and TRBJ1-5; a possible D gene is TRBD1 (5 bases). V was shortened by 3 bases and J by 3 bases, with 24 bases between the two germline ends. The CDR3 runs to 18 residues. Germline CDR1 is DFQATT and CDR2 is SNEGSKA (reference sequence). The CDR3 DNA reads TGCAGTGCTAGCCCAACAACAGGAGCACGGAAATCCAATCAGCCCCAGCATTTT. The encoded protein is CSASPTTGARKSNQPQHF.

Only one count was recorded for this clonotype. The CDR3 loop is CASSSGLAGHNEQFF. In DNA form, the CDR3 reads TGCGCCAGCAGCTCCGGACTAGCGGGGCACAATGAGCAGTTCTTC. The chain joins TRBV5-1 to TRBJ2-1; 12 bases map to TRBD2. The CDR3 length is 15 residues. The V segment lost 3 bases and the J segment 5 bases; nucleotides outside the gene matches: 3. Looked up from germline, CDR1 is SGHRS and CDR2 is YFSETQ.

In its sample, this clonotype was seen many times. The V call is TRBV11-3, the J call TRBJ2-2; the D gene could be TRBD1 or TRBD2 (6 bases each). Trimming pared 5 bases from V and 6 bases from J, leaving 22 bases between. There are 17 residues in the CDR3. Germline lookup yields CDR1 SGHNT and CDR2 YENEEA. The CDR3 loop is CASSPVGWRGASGELFF. DNA for the CDR3: TGTGCCAGCAGCCCTGTGGGCTGGAGGGGGGCGTCCGGGGAGCTGTTTTTT.

This clonotype was counted only a few times. This chain connects TRBV28 to TRBJ1-1; no firm D call. V shed 3 bases and J shed 5 bases, with 7 bases lying between them. The CDR3 sequence is 12 residues long. CDR1 is MDHEN, CDR2 SYDVKM, per germline. DNA for the CDR3: TGTGCCAGCAGTTTTAGGGAAACTGAAGCTTTCTTT. Amino acid sequence: CASSFRETEAFF.

This clonotype has a count of ten or more. The CDR3 reads CASSSGRGGRTGELFF. The CDR3 DNA sequence: TGTGCCAGCAGCTCAGGGCGGGGAGGGCGCACCGGGGAGCTGTTTTTT. V gene TRBV11-3 combines with J gene TRBJ2-2; 7 positions agree with TRBD2. Losses at the gene ends were 4 bases for V and 4 bases for J; bases not matched to a gene: 9. Per germline, CDR1 SGHNT and CDR2 YENEEA. This CDR3 has 16 amino acids.

This clonotype was seen repeatedly, ten times or more. The J gene is TRBJ2-7, the V gene TRBV14; 7 bases align to TRBD2. Germline V gene sequence: CDR1 SGHDN, CDR2 FVKESK. V shed 0 bases and J 12 bases; nucleotides not matched to a gene: 11. This CDR3 spans 14 amino acids. CDR3 sequence reads: CASSQERWEGVVYF. DNA for the CDR3: TGTGCCAGCAGCCAAGAGAGGTGGGAGGGAGTTGTGTACTTC.

The table lists this clonotype with a few counts. This rearrangement joins TRBV7-4 to TRBJ1-6; D is unclear. This CDR3 region has 13 residues. Germline V lookup: CDR1 SGHVT, CDR2 SQSDAQ. Trimming removed 5 bases at V and 13 bases at J, with 15 bases between. As DNA, the CDR3 is TGTGCCAGCAGCCCACTTCAGGTGTCTCCCCTCCACTTT. It specifies CASSPLQVSPLHF.

There are many counts of this clonotype. The gene calls are TRBV28 and TRBJ1-1, with 9 bases matching TRBD1. This CDR3 contains 13 residues. The junction had 5 bases not matched to a gene; V was cut back by 4 bases and J by 8 bases. The germline V gene has CDR1 MDHEN and CDR2 SYDVKM. The chain's CDR3 is CASSSGQGREAFF. The DNA of the CDR3 is TGTGCCAGCAGTTCCGGACAGGGGCGAGAAGCTTTCTTT.

This clonotype was picked up a small number of times. The chain couples TRBV5-4 to TRBJ2-1; 11 bases fit TRBD2. This CDR3 region has 16 residues. J lost 6 bases, V lost 0 bases, and 5 bases had no gene match. Looked up from germline, CDR1 is SGHNT and CDR2 is YYREEE (reference sequence). The CDR3 DNA follows: TGTGCCAGCAGCTTGGTCCCGACTAGCGGGATCAATGAGCAGTTCTTC. Translation gives CASSLVPTSGINEQFF.

This clonotype has at least ten counts. The chain is built from TRBV7-3 and TRBJ2-1, with 9 bases lining up with TRBD2. Germline V CDR1 and CDR2: SGHTA, FQGTGA. This CDR3 is 17 amino acids long. Trimming removed 5 bases from V and 5 bases from J; junction bases left unmatched: 13. This chain's CDR3 is CASSALRPGLADNEQFF. CDR3 coding DNA: TGTGCCAGCAGCGCACTACGACCGGGACTAGCAGACAATGAGCAGTTCTTC.